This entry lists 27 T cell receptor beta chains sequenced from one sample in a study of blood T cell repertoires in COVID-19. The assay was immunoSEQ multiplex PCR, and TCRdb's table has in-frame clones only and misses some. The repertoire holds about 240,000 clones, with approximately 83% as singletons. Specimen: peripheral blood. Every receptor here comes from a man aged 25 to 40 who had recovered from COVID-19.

For the CDR3, the DNA is TGCGCCAGCAGCCAACTGGAGAGGACATACCTACCCCGGGAGACCCAGTACTTC. It codes for CASSQLERTYLPRETQYF. The chain carries TRBV4-1 and TRBJ2-5; tentatively, D is TRBD1 (5 bases). Germline V gives CDR1 MGHRA, CDR2 YSYEKL. Trimming removed 2 bases from V and 5 bases from J, with 24 bases in between. The length of the CDR3 is 18 residues.

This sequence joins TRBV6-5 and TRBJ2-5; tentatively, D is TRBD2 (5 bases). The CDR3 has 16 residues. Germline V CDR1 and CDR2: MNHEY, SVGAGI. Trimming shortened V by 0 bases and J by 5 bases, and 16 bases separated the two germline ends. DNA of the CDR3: TGTGCCAGCAGTTACTCGCTTATCCGGGGTCGGGAGACCCAGTACTTC. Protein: CASSYSLIRGRETQYF.

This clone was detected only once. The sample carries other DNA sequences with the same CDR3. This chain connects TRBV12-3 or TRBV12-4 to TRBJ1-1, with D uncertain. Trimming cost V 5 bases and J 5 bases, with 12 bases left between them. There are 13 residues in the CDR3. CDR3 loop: CASSATGGTEAFF. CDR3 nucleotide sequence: TGTGCCAGCAGTGCGACGGGTGGAACTGAAGCTTTCTTT.

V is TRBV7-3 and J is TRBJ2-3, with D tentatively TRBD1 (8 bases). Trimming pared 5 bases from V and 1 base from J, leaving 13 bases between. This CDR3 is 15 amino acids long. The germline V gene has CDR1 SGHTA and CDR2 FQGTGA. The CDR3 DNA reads TGTGCCAGCAGCCCTACAGGGGGGGGCACAGATACGCAGTATTTT. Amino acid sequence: CASSPTGGGTDTQYF.

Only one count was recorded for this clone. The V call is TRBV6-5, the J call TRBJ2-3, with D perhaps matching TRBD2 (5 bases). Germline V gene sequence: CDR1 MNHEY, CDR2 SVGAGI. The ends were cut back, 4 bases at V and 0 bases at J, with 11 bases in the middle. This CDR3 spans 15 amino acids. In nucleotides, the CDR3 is TGTGCCAGCAGTTCCTTCCGGGGTAGCACAGATACGCAGTATTTT. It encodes CASSSFRGSTDTQYF.

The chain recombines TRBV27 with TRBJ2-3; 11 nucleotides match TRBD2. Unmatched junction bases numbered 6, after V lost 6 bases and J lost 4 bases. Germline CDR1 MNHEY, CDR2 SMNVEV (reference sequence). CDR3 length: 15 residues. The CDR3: CASRLAGAAPDTQYF. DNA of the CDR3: TGTGCCAGCAGACTAGCGGGGGCCGCCCCAGATACGCAGTATTTT.

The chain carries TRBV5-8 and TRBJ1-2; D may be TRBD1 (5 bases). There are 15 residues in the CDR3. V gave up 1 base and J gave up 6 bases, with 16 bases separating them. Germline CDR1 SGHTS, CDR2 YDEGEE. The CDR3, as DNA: TGTGCCAGCAGCTTGCTCTTATTCGGGACTGATGGCTACACCTTC. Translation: CASSLLLFGTDGYTF.

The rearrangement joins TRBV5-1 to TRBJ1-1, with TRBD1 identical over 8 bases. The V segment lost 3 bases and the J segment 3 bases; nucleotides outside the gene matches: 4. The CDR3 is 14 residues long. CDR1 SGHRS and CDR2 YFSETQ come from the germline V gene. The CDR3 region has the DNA TGCGCCAGCAGCTCCGGACAGGGCCACACTGAAGCTTTCTTT. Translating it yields CASSSGQGHTEAFF.

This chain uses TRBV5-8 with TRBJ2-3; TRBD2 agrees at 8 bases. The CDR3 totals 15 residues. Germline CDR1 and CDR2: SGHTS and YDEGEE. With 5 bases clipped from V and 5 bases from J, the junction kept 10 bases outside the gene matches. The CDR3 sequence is CASSGGGTRVDTQYF. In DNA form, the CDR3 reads TGTGCCAGCAGTGGCGGGGGGACCCGGGTAGATACGCAGTATTTT.

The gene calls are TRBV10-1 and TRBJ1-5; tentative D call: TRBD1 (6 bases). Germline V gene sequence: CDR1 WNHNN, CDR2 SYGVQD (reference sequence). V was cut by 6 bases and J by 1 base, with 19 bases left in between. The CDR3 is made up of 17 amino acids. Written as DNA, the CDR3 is TGCGCCAGCAGGATACTACAGGGTACTGTAAGCAATCAGCCCCAGCATTTT. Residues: CASRILQGTVSNQPQHF.

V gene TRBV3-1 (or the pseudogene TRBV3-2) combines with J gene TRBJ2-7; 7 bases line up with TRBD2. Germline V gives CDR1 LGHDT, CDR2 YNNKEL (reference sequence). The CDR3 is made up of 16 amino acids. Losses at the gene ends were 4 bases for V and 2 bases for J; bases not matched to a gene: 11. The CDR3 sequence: CASSPLTERGTYEQYF. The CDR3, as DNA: TGTGCCAGCAGCCCCCTAACTGAGCGGGGAACCTACGAGCAGTACTTC.

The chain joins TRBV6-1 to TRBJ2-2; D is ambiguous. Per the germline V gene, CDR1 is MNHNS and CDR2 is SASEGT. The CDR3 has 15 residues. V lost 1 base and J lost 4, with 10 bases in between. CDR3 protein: CASSEVELPTGELFF. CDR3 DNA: TGTGCCAGCAGTGAAGTAGAGCTACCCACCGGGGAGCTGTTTTTT.

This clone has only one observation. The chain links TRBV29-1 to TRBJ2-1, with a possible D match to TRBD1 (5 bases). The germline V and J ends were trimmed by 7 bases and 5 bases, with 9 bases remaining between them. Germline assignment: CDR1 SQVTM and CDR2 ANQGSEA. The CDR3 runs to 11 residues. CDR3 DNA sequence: TGCAGCGCGACAGTAGACAATGAGCAGTTCTTC. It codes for CSATVDNEQFF.

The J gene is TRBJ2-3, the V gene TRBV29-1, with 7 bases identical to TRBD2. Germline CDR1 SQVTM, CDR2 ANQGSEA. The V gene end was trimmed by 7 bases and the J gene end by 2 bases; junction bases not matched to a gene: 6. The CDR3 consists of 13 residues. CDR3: CSALAVPTDTQYF. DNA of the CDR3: TGCAGCGCCCTAGCGGTGCCCACAGATACGCAGTATTTT.

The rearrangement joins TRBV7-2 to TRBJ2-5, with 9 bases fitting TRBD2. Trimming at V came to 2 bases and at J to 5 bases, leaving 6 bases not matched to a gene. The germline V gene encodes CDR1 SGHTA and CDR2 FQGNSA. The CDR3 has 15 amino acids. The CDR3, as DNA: TGTGCCAGCAGCTTAAACGGCGGGGGGGTGGAGACCCAGTACTTC. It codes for CASSLNGGGVETQYF. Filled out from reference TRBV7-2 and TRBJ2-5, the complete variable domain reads GAGVSQSPSNKVTEKGKDVELRCDPISGHTALYWYRQSLGQGLEFLIYFQGNSAPDKSGLPSDRFSAERTGGSVSTLTIQRTQQEDSAVYLCASSLNGGGVETQYFGPGTRLLVL.

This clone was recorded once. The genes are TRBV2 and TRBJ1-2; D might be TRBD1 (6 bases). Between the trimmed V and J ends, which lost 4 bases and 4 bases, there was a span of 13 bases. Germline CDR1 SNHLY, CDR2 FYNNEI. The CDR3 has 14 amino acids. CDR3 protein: CASSAATGLYGYTF. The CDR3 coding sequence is TGTGCCAGCAGTGCAGCGACAGGCCTCTATGGCTACACCTTC.

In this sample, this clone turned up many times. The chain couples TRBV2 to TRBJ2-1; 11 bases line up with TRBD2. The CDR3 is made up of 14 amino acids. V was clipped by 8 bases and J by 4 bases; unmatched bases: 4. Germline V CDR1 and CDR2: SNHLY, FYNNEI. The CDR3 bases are TGTGCCAGCCTTTCTAGCGGGGGGTACAATGAGCAGTTCTTC. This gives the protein CASLSSGGYNEQFF.

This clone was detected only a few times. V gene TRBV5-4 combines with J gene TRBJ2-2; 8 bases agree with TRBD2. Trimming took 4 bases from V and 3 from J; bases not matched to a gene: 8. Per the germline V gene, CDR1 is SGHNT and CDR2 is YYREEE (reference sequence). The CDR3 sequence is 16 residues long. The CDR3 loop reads CASSHLARGDTGELFF. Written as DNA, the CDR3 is TGTGCCAGCAGCCACCTGGCGCGGGGGGACACCGGGGAGCTGTTTTTT.

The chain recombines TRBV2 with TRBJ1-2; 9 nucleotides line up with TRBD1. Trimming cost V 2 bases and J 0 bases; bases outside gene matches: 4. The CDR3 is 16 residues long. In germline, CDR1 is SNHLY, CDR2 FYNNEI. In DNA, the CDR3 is TGTGCCAGCAGTGAACGGGACAGGGCCGCTAACTATGGCTACACCTTC. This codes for CASSERDRAANYGYTF. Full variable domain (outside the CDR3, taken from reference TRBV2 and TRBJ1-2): EPEVTQTPSHQVTQMGQEVILRCVPISNHLYFYWYRQILGQKVEFLVSFYNNEISEKSEIFDDQFSVERPDGSNFTLKIRSTKLEDSAMYFCASSERDRAANYGYTFGSGTRLTVV.

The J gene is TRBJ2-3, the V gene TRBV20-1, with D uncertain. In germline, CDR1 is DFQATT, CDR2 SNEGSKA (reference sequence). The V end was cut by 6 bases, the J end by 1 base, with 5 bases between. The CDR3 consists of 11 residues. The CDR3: CSAHRTDTQYF. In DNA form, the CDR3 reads TGCAGTGCCCATCGCACAGATACGCAGTATTTT.

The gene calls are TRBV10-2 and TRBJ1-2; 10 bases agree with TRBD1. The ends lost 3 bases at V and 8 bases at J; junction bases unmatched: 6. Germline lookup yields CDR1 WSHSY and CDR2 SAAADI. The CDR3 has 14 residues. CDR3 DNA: TGCGCCAGCAGTGAAGGGGACAGGGGTGGAGGCTACACCTTC. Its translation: CASSEGDRGGGYTF.

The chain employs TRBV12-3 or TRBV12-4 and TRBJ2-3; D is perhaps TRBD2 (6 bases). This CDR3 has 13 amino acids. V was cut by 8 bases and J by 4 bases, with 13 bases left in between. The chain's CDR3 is CASYPGGADTQYF. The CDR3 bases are TGTGCCAGCTATCCCGGGGGTGCAGATACGCAGTATTTT.

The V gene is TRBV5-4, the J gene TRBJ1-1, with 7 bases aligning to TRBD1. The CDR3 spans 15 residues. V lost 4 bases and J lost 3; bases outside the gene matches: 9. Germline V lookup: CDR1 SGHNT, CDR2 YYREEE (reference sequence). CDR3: CASSLRQGRDTEAFF. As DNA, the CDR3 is TGTGCCAGCAGCCTCCGACAGGGTCGGGACACTGAAGCTTTCTTT. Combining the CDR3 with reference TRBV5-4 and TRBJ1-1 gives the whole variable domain ETGVTQSPTHLIKTRGQQVTLRCSSQSGHNTVSWYQQALGQGPQFIFQYYREEENGRGNFPPRFSGLQFPNYSSELNVNALELDDSALYLCASSLRQGRDTEAFFGQGTRLTVV.

This chain's CDR3 is CASSLLQESKEAFF. The CDR3 nucleotides are TGCGCCAGCAGCCTTTTACAGGAATCTAAAGAAGCTTTCTTT. This chain joins TRBV4-1 and TRBJ1-1, with a tentative D call TRBD1 (5 bases). Germline V CDR1 and CDR2: MGHRA, YSYEKL. This CDR3 spans 14 amino acids. Trimming took off 4 bases at V and 8 bases at J, with 17 bases between the two ends.

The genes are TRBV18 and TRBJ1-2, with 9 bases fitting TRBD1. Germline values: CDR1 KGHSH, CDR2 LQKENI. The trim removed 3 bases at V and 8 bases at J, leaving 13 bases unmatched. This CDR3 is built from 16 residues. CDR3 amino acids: CASSPLGQGRAGGYTF. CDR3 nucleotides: TGTGCCAGCTCACCCCTTGGACAGGGGAGAGCAGGAGGCTACACCTTC. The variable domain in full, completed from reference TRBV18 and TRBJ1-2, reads NAGVMQNPRHLVRRRGQEARLRCSPMKGHSHVYWYRQLPEEGLKFMVYLQKENIIDESGMPKERFSAEFPKEGPSILRIQQVVRGDSAAYFCASSPLGQGRAGGYTFGSGTRLTVV.

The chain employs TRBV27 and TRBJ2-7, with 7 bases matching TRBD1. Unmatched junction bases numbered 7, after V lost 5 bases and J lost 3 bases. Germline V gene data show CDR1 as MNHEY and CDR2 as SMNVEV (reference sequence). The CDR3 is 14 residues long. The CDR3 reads CASSPNRGGYEQYF. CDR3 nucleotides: TGTGCCAGCAGTCCCAACAGGGGTGGCTACGAGCAGTACTTC.

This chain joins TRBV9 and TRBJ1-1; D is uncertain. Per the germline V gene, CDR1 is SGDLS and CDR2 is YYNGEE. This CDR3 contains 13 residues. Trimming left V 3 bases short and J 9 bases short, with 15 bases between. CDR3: CASSGPREEQAFF. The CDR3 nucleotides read TGTGCCAGCAGCGGGCCACGAGAGGAGCAAGCTTTCTTT.